Shown below are 26 T cell receptor beta chains from a single sample sequenced in a study of regulatory T cells in long-lasting Graves disease. CDR3-region Arm-PCR and iRepertoire HTBI primers produced the TCR beta libraries. TCRdb itself ran the multiplex PCR reads through MiXCR, one entry per CDR3 protein. The sample holds about 310,000 distinct CDR3 sequences, under 25% seen once. The sample's time point: persistent/refractory GD, antithyroid drugs over 5 years with positive TRAb. PBMC RNA served as the TCR library source. The sample in question was peripheral blood mononuclear cells (PBMCs), obtained when the disease was refractory, from a patient treated with antithyroid drugs. The source is a female donor with Graves disease.

This clonotype has a count of ten or more. J is TRBJ1-1 and V is TRBV28, with 7 nucleotides matching TRBD1. The CDR3 consists of 12 residues. V was pared by 7 bases and J by 11 bases, with 10 bases of the junction left unmatched. In germline, CDR1 is MDHEN, CDR2 SYDVKM. DNA for the CDR3: TGTGCCAGCAAGAGCAGGGGGGGGCCCGCTTTCTTT. This translates into CASKSRGGPAFF. Full variable domain (rest looked up from reference TRBV28 and TRBJ1-1): DVKVTQSSRYLVKRTGEKVFLECVQDMDHENMFWYRQDPGLGLRLIYFSYDVKMKEKGDIPEGYSVSREKKERFSLILESASTNQTSMYLCASKSRGGPAFFGQGTRLTVV.

The sample holds many counts of this clonotype. The chain links TRBV7-2 to TRBJ1-2, with TRBD1 as a possible D gene (5 bases). CDR1 is SGHTA, CDR2 FQGNSA, per germline. The CDR3 extends over 15 amino acids. V lost 1 base, J lost 3 bases, and 12 bases lay in between. This CDR3 is CASSLGPGTYYGYTF. The CDR3 DNA follows: TGTGCCAGCAGCTTAGGACCCGGGACGTACTATGGCTACACCTTC.

This clonotype was counted between two and nine times. The chain joins TRBV25-1 to TRBJ1-1; no clear D gene. The germline V and J ends were trimmed by 2 bases and 3 bases, with 7 bases remaining between them. The length of the CDR3 is 13 residues. Germline loops: CDR1 MGHDK, CDR2 SYGVNS. CDR3 protein: CASSEARDTEAFF. The CDR3 bases are TGTGCCAGCAGTGAAGCACGGGACACTGAAGCTTTCTTT.

This clonotype has only a few counts. The rearrangement links TRBV28 to TRBJ2-5, with 13 nucleotides matching TRBD2. The CDR3 is 16 residues long. In germline, CDR1 is MDHEN, CDR2 SYDVKM. J was trimmed by 4 bases and V by 6 bases; bases with no gene match: 8. CDR3 loop: CASSLGLAGALETQYF. CDR3 DNA sequence: TGTGCCAGCAGCCTCGGACTAGCGGGAGCTTTAGAGACCCAGTACTTC.

This clonotype was detected a few times. V usage is TRBV7-2 and J usage is TRBJ1-1, with D possibly TRBD1 on 5 matching bases. The ends were cut back, 5 bases at V and 4 bases at J, with 14 bases in the middle. The CDR3 extends over 14 amino acids. Germline CDR1 reads SGHTA; CDR2 reads FQGNSA. The CDR3 protein is CASSLRERGTEAFF. CDR3 sequence (DNA): TGTGCCAGCAGCCTGAGGGAAAGGGGCACTGAAGCTTTCTTT.

This clonotype turned up a few times. The V call is TRBV30, the J call TRBJ1-5, with D unclear. V lost 3 bases to trimming and J lost 0 bases, with 9 bases between them. The CDR3 extends over 14 amino acids. Germline lookup yields CDR1 GTSNPN and CDR2 SVGIG (reference sequence). CDR3 residues: CAWSRKYSNQPQHF. CDR3 nucleotides: TGTGCCTGGAGCCGCAAGTATAGCAATCAGCCCCAGCATTTT.

This clonotype was recorded many times. The chain's CDR3 is CASSWSTGELFF. The CDR3 region has the DNA TGTGCCAGCAGTTGGAGCACCGGGGAGCTGTTTTTT. The rearrangement joins TRBV28 to TRBJ2-2; D is uncertain. Deletions cut 4 bases from V and 4 bases from J, with 4 bases between. CDR1 and CDR2 from the germline V gene are MDHEN and SYDVKM. CDR3 length: 12 amino acids.

The chain joins TRBV10-3 to TRBJ2-1; TRBD2 is a possible D gene (5 bases). V shed 4 bases and J shed 6 bases, with 7 bases lying between them. CDR1 is ENHRY and CDR2 is SYGVKD in the germline V gene. This CDR3 is built from 12 residues. This chain's CDR3 is CAISGTANEQFF. DNA of the CDR3: TGTGCCATCAGTGGGACTGCCAATGAGCAGTTCTTC.

This clonotype was found a few times. The germline gene is not matched at one end of the junction; a read error may be the cause. The chain recombines TRBV19 with TRBJ1-5; possible D gene TRBD1, 6 bases. The CDR3 is 14 amino acids. Looked up from germline, CDR1 is LNHDA and CDR2 is SQIVND (reference sequence). Here the CDR3 reads CTSSIRQEYQPQHF. In DNA form, the CDR3 reads TGTACCAGTAGTATTAGACAGGAGTATCAGCCCCAGCATTTT.

Ten or more counts support this clonotype. The V and J genes are TRBV7-2 and TRBJ2-7; 8 bases are shared with TRBD2. Trimming took 3 bases from V and 0 from J; bases not matched to a gene: 19. Germline V CDR1 and CDR2: SGHTA, FQGNSA. The CDR3 extends over 20 amino acids. CDR3 DNA sequence: TGTGCCAGCAGCTTTAGGCGGGAGGACGAAAGAAAACGAGGCTCCTACGAGCAGTACTTC. It specifies CASSFRREDERKRGSYEQYF.

This chain uses TRBV20-1 with TRBJ1-1, with TRBD1 matching over 9 bases. CDR1 is DFQATT and CDR2 is SNEGSKA in the germline V gene (reference sequence). The V and J ends lost 2 bases and 11 bases, in that order; junction bases with no gene match: 3. This CDR3 is built from 11 residues. CDR3 DNA sequence: TGCAGTGCTAGACCGGGACAGGGCGCTTTCTTT. Its translation is CSARPGQGAFF.

This clonotype was seen a handful of times. The gene calls are TRBV27 and TRBJ1-5; D might be TRBD1 (5 bases). The CDR3 loop spans 17 amino acids. CDR1 and CDR2 from the germline V gene are MNHEY and SMNVEV (reference sequence). Trimming left V 3 bases short and J 2 bases short, with 17 bases between. The CDR3 reads CASSLRGGTLGNQPQHF. The CDR3 region has the DNA TGTGCCAGCAGTTTGAGGGGAGGAACCCTAGGCAATCAGCCCCAGCATTTT.

The CDR3 DNA reads TGCGCCAGCAGCCAAGCCCCATGGGGGGCTCCTAACTATGGCTACACCTTC. It specifies CASSQAPWGAPNYGYTF. The chain employs TRBV4-1 and TRBJ1-2; tentative D call: TRBD1 (6 bases). V was trimmed by 1 base and J by 0 bases, leaving 15 bases between them. CDR1 is MGHRA and CDR2 is YSYEKL in the germline V gene. The CDR3 covers 17 residues.

The gene calls are TRBV20-1 and TRBJ2-2, with 8 bases identical to TRBD1. Germline trimming cut 5 bases from V and 3 bases from J; bases unmatched to any gene: 5. The germline V gene has CDR1 DFQATT and CDR2 SNEGSKA (reference sequence). The CDR3 has 14 residues. CDR3 protein: CSAQTDRDTGELFF. The CDR3 DNA follows: TGCAGTGCTCAGACGGACAGGGACACCGGGGAGCTGTTTTTT.

There are many counts of this clonotype. The rearrangement links TRBV7-2 to TRBJ2-5; possibly TRBD2 for D (5 bases). This CDR3 comprises 14 residues. Trimming cost V 2 bases and J 4 bases, with 11 bases left between them. Looked up from germline, CDR1 is SGHTA and CDR2 is FQGNSA. CDR3 nucleotides: TGTGCCAGCAGCTTATACTCGGGGTTAGAGACCCAGTACTTC. Amino acid sequence: CASSLYSGLETQYF.

V gene TRBV4-1 combines with J gene TRBJ1-1; no reliable D call. Trimming stripped 2 bases from V and 5 bases from J, with 15 bases between. CDR1 is MGHRA, CDR2 YSYEKL, per germline. This CDR3 has 15 amino acids. The CDR3 reads CASSQSPILGTEAFF. Written as DNA, the CDR3 is TGCGCCAGCAGCCAAAGTCCGATACTTGGGACTGAAGCTTTCTTT.

In its sample, this clonotype was seen many times. The chain joins TRBV6-5 to TRBJ1-1; D is perhaps TRBD1 (5 bases). Germline V gene lookup returns CDR1 MNHEY and CDR2 SVGAGI. The CDR3 contains 15 residues. The V and J ends lost 4 bases and 1 base respectively, with 13 bases between them. The DNA for the CDR3 is TGTGCCAGCAGTTCCCCGGGACTTACGAACACTGAAGCTTTCTTT. It specifies CASSSPGLTNTEAFF.

This clonotype was counted at least ten times. The rearrangement joins TRBV27 to TRBJ2-7; D remains unclear. Germline lookup yields CDR1 MNHEY and CDR2 SMNVEV (reference sequence). The CDR3 contains 15 residues. V gave up 6 bases and J gave up 0 bases, with 15 bases separating them. CDR3 DNA sequence: TGTGCCAGCAGAGCCCGCCCCGGCAACTCCTACGAGCAGTACTTC. Amino acid sequence: CASRARPGNSYEQYF.

This clonotype has only a few counts. This chain joins TRBV6-1 and TRBJ2-1; 12 bases map to TRBD2. This CDR3 has 16 residues. Germline V lookup: CDR1 MNHNS, CDR2 SASEGT. V gave up 2 bases and J gave up 6 bases; unmatched junction bases: 5. The CDR3, as DNA: TGTGCCAGCAGTGAACGACTAGCGGGAGATCTCAATGAGCAGTTCTTC. Protein product: CASSERLAGDLNEQFF.

This clonotype occurred many times. The J gene is TRBJ2-2, the V gene TRBV12-3 or TRBV12-4; 12 bases fit TRBD2. This CDR3 comprises 15 residues. With 7 bases clipped from V and 5 bases from J, the junction kept 5 bases outside the gene matches. The CDR3: CASTQGLAGTGELFF. CDR3 bases: TGTGCCAGCACCCAGGGACTAGCGGGTACCGGGGAGCTGTTTTTT.

This clonotype appeared many times. This chain links TRBV7-2 with TRBJ2-7; TRBD1 matches at 8 bases. Germline CDR1 is SGHTA and CDR2 is FQGNSA. This CDR3 region has 15 residues. V lost 5 bases to trimming and J lost 2 bases; unmatched junction nucleotides: 8. The CDR3 spells CASSPRQGSTYEQYF. Written as DNA, the CDR3 is TGTGCCAGCAGCCCTCGACAGGGGAGTACCTACGAGCAGTACTTC.

This clonotype was seen a handful of times. The chain combines TRBV6-2 or TRBV6-3 with TRBJ2-2; no firm D call. The ends were cut back, 2 bases at V and 5 bases at J, with 6 bases in the middle. Germline V gene data show CDR1 as MNHEY and CDR2 as SVGEGT. CDR3 length: 13 amino acids. CDR3 bases: TGTGCCAGCAGTTACGTGGTGACCGGGGAGCTGTTTTTT. Translating gives CASSYVVTGELFF.

The table lists this clonotype with many counts. This chain links TRBV10-3 with TRBJ2-2; 8 nucleotides agree with TRBD2. The junction had 9 bases not matched to a gene; V was cut back by 6 bases and J by 3 bases. This CDR3 spans 16 amino acids. From germline, CDR1 is ENHRY and CDR2 SYGVKD. CDR3 in amino acids: CAISPLPGLDTGELFF. Written as DNA, the CDR3 is TGTGCCATCAGCCCCCTCCCGGGACTAGACACCGGGGAGCTGTTTTTT.

A word on this clonotype: A much larger clone sits a single nucleotide away, making a read error possible. The chain recombines TRBV12-3 or TRBV12-4 with TRBJ1-5; no reliable D call. The length of the CDR3 is 14 residues. V shed 6 bases and J shed 4 bases, with 13 bases lying between them. DNA for the CDR3: TGTGCCAGCAGCCGGGGAGGGCGAAATCAGCCCCAGCATTTT. Amino acids: CASSRGGRNQPQHF.

This clonotype was seen a handful of times. The chain combines TRBV20-1 with TRBJ2-2; a weak D match, TRBD1 (6 bases). The CDR3 runs 16 residues. The V end was cut by 3 bases, the J end by 2 bases, with 16 bases between. Germline V CDR1 and CDR2: DFQATT, SNEGSKA (reference sequence). CDR3 loop: CSARRIGQINTGELFF. For the CDR3, the DNA is TGCAGTGCTAGGCGGATTGGACAGATAAACACCGGGGAGCTGTTTTTT.

The V call is TRBV11-2, the J call TRBJ1-2, with D possibly being TRBD1 (6 bases). CDR3 length: 18 amino acids. From germline, CDR1 is SGHAT and CDR2 FQNNGV. V was trimmed by 7 bases and J by 2 bases, leaving 26 bases between them. CDR3 in DNA: TGTGCCAGCAACCCCTTGAGAGGACAGCCAAACAAAAACTATGGCTACACCTTC. This sequence encodes CASNPLRGQPNKNYGYTF. The full variable domain, in which reference TRBV11-2 and TRBJ1-2 provide the parts outside the CDR3, is EAGVAQSPRYKIIEKRQSVAFWCNPISGHATLYWYQQILGQGPKLLIQFQNNGVVDDSQLPKDRFSAERLKGVDSTLKIQPAKLEDSAVYLCASNPLRGQPNKNYGYTFGSGTRLTVV.